The rows below give T cell receptor beta chains drawn from one sample of a study of CD8 T cells in ankylosing spondylitis. MiXCR was run by TCRdb on the 5' RACE reads, yielding one entry per CDR3 protein. The repertoire includes about 440,000 distinct CDR3 sequences, about 15% of them detected once, and 0.95% to 1.1% sits in the top ten. What was sequenced was blood, either unsorted or a sorted T cell fraction (not recorded which). The source is a male donor with ankylosing spondylitis. CDR3s include the opening cysteine and the closing phenylalanine or tryptophan. A D gene is named only where the DNA matches it firmly. Part of the rows lack a size; the others show once, few, many or a class for expanded clones.

D,V,J,length,size,CDR3,DNA
NA,TRBV2,TRBJ2-6,16,NA,CASRRQKTSGANVLTF,TGTGCCAGCAGACGACAGAAAACCTCTGGGGCCAACGTCCTGACTTTC
TRBD1,TRBV7-9,TRBJ2-5,13,few,CATETGPQETQYF,TGTGCCACCGAGACAGGGCCTCAAGAGACCCAGTACTTC
NA,TRBV5-1,TRBJ1-1,15,many,CASSDPTDRNTEAFF,TGCGCCAGCAGCGACCCGACAGACAGAAACACTGAAGCTTTCTTT
NA,TRBV20-1,TRBJ1-2,11,few,CSASGGDGYTF,TGCAGTGCTAGCGGGGGGGACGGCTACACCTTC
NA,TRBV20-1,TRBJ1-1,12,few,CSAPPGSDEAFF,TGCAGTGCTCCGCCAGGTTCGGATGAAGCTTTCTTT
NA,TRBV12-3/TRBV12-4,TRBJ2-1,14,many,CASSFGNSYNEQFF,TGTGCCAGCAGTTTCGGCAACTCCTACAATGAGCAGTTCTTC
NA,TRBV7-2,TRBJ1-5,15,many,CASSLVGQVNQPQHF,TGTGCCAGCAGCTTAGTGGGGCAGGTCAATCAGCCCCAGCATTTT
NA,TRBV7-6,TRBJ2-5,15,NA,CASSLAWGNQETQYF,TGTGCCAGCAGCTTAGCATGGGGGAACCAAGAGACCCAGTACTTC
TRBD1,TRBV9,TRBJ1-6,14,few,CASSGQGVSSPLHF,TGTGCCAGCAGCGGACAGGGGGTGAGTTCACCCCTCCACTTT
NA,TRBV12-3/TRBV12-4,TRBJ2-7,14,many,CASSQRAGPYEQYF,TGTGCCAGCAGCCAAAGGGCTGGTCCCTACGAGCAGTACTTC
NA,TRBV7-2,TRBJ2-1,15,NA,CASSRDWVSYNEQFF,TGTGCCAGCTCGAGGGATTGGGTCTCCTACAATGAGCAGTTCTTC
NA,TRBV7-2,TRBJ2-7,15,few,CASSLRLSGGHEQYF,TGTGCCAGCAGCTTAAGGCTGTCAGGGGGGCACGAGCAGTACTTC
NA,TRBV20-1,TRBJ2-1,14,many,CSASLQSSYNEQFF,TGCAGTGCTAGTCTCCAGAGCTCCTACAATGAGCAGTTCTTC
TRBD1,TRBV2,TRBJ2-5,14,NA,CASGDREYQETQYF,TGTGCCAGCGGGGACAGGGAGTACCAAGAGACCCAGTACTTC
NA,TRBV5-1,TRBJ2-1,14,few,CASSLVRDYNEQFF,TGCGCCAGCAGCTTGGTCAGAGACTACAATGAGCAGTTCTTC
NA,TRBV7-9,TRBJ2-7,14,NA,CASSFGQTSYEQYF,TGTGCCAGCAGCTTCGGGCAGACCTCCTACGAGCAGTACTTC
NA,TRBV11-3,TRBJ2-3,16,NA,CASSKSQQPTTDTQYF,TGTGCCAGCAGCAAATCACAGCAACCAACCACAGATACGCAGTATTTT
NA,TRBV29-1,TRBJ2-3,11,few,CSVAGSDTQYF,TGCAGCGTTGCAGGATCAGATACGCAGTATTTT
TRBD1,TRBV7-2,TRBJ1-1,13,NA,CASRRPTGTEAFF,TGTGCCAGCAGACGCCCGACAGGGACTGAAGCTTTCTTT
NA,TRBV3-1,TRBJ2-7,14,NA,CASSQFGTPYEQYF,TGTGCCAGCAGCCAATTCGGGACTCCGTACGAGCAGTACTTC
TRBD1,TRBV24-1,TRBJ2-7,14,NA,CATSSSSGGCEQYF,TGTGCCACCAGTTCCTCTTCAGGGGGCTGCGAGCAGTACTTC
NA,TRBV28,TRBJ2-1,14,NA,CASSLSTGHNEQFF,TGTGCCAGCAGTTTATCGACAGGCCACAATGAGCAGTTCTTC
TRBD1,TRBV11-1,TRBJ1-1,15,NA,CASSLPKTGATEAFF,TGTGCCAGCAGCTTACCAAAGACAGGGGCCACTGAAGCTTTCTTT
TRBD2,TRBV20-1,TRBJ2-5,14,few,CSARLAGGRETQYF,TGCAGTGCTAGACTAGCGGGAGGGAGGGAGACCCAGTACTTC
TRBD1,TRBV5-4,TRBJ1-2,17,NA,CASSLGGLRTGNYGYTF,TGTGCCAGCAGCTTGGGGGGACTGAGGACAGGGAACTATGGCTACACCTTC
NA,TRBV5-6,TRBJ1-2,14,few,CASSVFSKPYGYTF,TGTGCCAGCAGCGTCTTCAGTAAACCATATGGCTACACCTTC
TRBD2,TRBV11-2,TRBJ2-2,20,few,CASSLRYPGVGTTNTGELFF,TGTGCCAGCAGCTTACGGTACCCCGGTGTCGGGACTACGAACACCGGGGAGCTGTTTTTT
NA,TRBV5-1,TRBJ2-5,13,many,CASSLVGQETQYF,TGCGCCAGCAGCTTGGTCGGCCAAGAGACCCAGTACTTC
TRBD1,TRBV20-1,TRBJ2-7,15,few,CSAIKPRDRGPEQYF,TGCAGTGCTATCAAACCCCGGGACAGGGGGCCCGAGCAGTACTTC
NA,TRBV20-1,TRBJ1-1,15,few,CSASPGTGMNTEAFF,TGCAGTGCTAGTCCCGGGACGGGGATGAACACTGAAGCTTTCTTT